A selection of T cell receptor beta chains follows, all from one sample in a study of blood T cell repertoires in COVID-19. Here immunoSEQ multiplex PCR was the method, and the copy in TCRdb shows in-frame clones only, minus some. The table includes 390,000 or so clones, less than 90% detected once. Specimen: PBMCs or T cells enriched from blood (not recorded which). These receptors all stem from a woman in her 50s who had recovered from COVID-19. The CDR3 runs from the conserved cysteine through the conserved F or W. D genes are given only for firm matches. Rows give clone size only sometimes, using once, few, many, or a class for an expanded clone.

v_gene	j_gene	d_gene	abundance	CDR3nt	CDR3aa
TRBV12-3/TRBV12-4	TRBJ2-1	NA	NA	TGTGCCAGCAGTTTTGATAGGAGGCAGTTCTTC	CASSFDRRQFF
TRBV5-1	TRBJ1-2	NA	few	TGCGCCAGCAGCTACCAGACGAACTGGACAGCCAAAACCTTTAACTATGGCTACACCTTC	CASSYQTNWTAKTFNYGYTF
TRBV19	TRBJ1-2	NA	NA	TGTGCCGGACAGTCAGCTAACTATGGCTACACCTTC	CAGQSANYGYTF
TRBV9	TRBJ2-5	TRBD2	NA	TGTGCCAGCAGCACCCGCCCGGGACTAGCACAAGAGACCCAGTACTTC	CASSTRPGLAQETQYF
TRBV5-4	TRBJ2-3	NA	once	TGTGCCAGCAGCTTGGTAAGCACAGATACGCAGTATTTT	CASSLVSTDTQYF
TRBV12-3/TRBV12-4	TRBJ2-2	NA	few	TGTGCCAGCAGTTTACTGAACACCGGGGAGCTGTTTTTT	CASSLLNTGELFF
TRBV12-3/TRBV12-4	TRBJ1-1	NA	NA	TGTGCCAGCAGTTCCCCTCGAGGGTCTGAAGCTTTCTTT	CASSSPRGSEAFF
TRBV29-1	TRBJ2-3	TRBD1	few	TGCAGCGTTGAACGGACAGGGGGTTGGGGCACAGATACGCAGTATTTT	CSVERTGGWGTDTQYF
TRBV5-1	TRBJ2-5	NA	NA	TGCGCCAGCAGCTTGGCATCCGTAGCCCAAGAGACCCAGTACTTC	CASSLASVAQETQYF
TRBV5-1	TRBJ2-3	NA	NA	TGCGCCAGCAGCTTGGCCAGGGGAGTAGATACGCAGTATTTT	CASSLARGVDTQYF
TRBV30	TRBJ2-3	TRBD2	NA	TGTGCCTGGAGTGATCAGCGGGGGGGCAGCACAGATACGCAGTATTTT	CAWSDQRGGSTDTQYF
TRBV5-5	TRBJ2-2	NA	NA	TGTGCCAGCAGCCAGGGTTTCACCGGGGAGCTGTTTTTT	CASSQGFTGELFF
TRBV6-5	TRBJ1-1	TRBD1	NA	TGTGCCTCAGGGACAGGGGTAACTGAAGCTTTCTTT	CASGTGVTEAFF
TRBV11-3	TRBJ1-1	NA	once	TGTGCCAGCAGCTTGGGGGCGAGGACTTTCTTT	CASSLGARTFF
TRBV11-2	TRBJ2-3	TRBD2	NA	TGTGCCAGCACCATGGTTGCTAGCGGGACCGGGGCAGATACGCAGTATTTT	CASTMVASGTGADTQYF
TRBV5-6	TRBJ2-7	NA	NA	TGTGCCAGCAGCTTGCTAGGGGGCTCCTACGAGCAGTACTTC	CASSLLGGSYEQYF
TRBV6-1	TRBJ1-2	NA	NA	TGTGCCAGCAGTGTCAGCAGGGCCTATCTGCCGAACGGCTACACCTTC	CASSVSRAYLPNGYTF
TRBV5-1	TRBJ1-2	NA	NA	TGCGCCAGCAGCTTATTTCCAGGCCAGCACTATGGCTACACCTTC	CASSLFPGQHYGYTF
TRBV7-2	TRBJ2-1	TRBD2	NA	TGTGCCAGCAGCCCCCTTCCCCTAGCGGGGGGGCCACGTGAGCAGTTCTTC	CASSPLPLAGGPREQFF
TRBV15	TRBJ1-1	NA	NA	TGTGCCACCAGCCGAGTGACAGGTCTGGGGAACACTGAAGCTTTCTTT	CATSRVTGLGNTEAFF
TRBV5-1	TRBJ2-1	TRBD1	NA	TGCGCCAGCAGCCTGGCCGGGACAGGGATTGAGCAGTTCTTC	CASSLAGTGIEQFF
TRBV4-3	TRBJ2-7	NA	NA	TGCGCCAGCAGCCTCGGGGACGGGAGTGTCTACGAGCAGTACTTC	CASSLGDGSVYEQYF
TRBV7-9	TRBJ1-4	NA	few	TGTGCCAGCAGCTTAGAAGACAGGAAGCTGTTTTTT	CASSLEDRKLFF
TRBV29-1	TRBJ1-2	TRBD1	few	TGCAGCGTTGCCGACAGGGGTGGAAACTATGGCTACACCTTC	CSVADRGGNYGYTF
TRBV27	TRBJ1-5	TRBD1	few	TGTGCCAGCAGTCCCTCCGGGACAGGGGGAACTCAGCCCCAGCATTTT	CASSPSGTGGTQPQHF
TRBV30	TRBJ2-1	TRBD2	NA	TGTGCCTGGATAAGGAGGTCTAGCGGGAGCACCTACAATGAGCAGTTCTTC	CAWIRRSSGSTYNEQFF
TRBV9	TRBJ2-5	TRBD1	NA	TGTGCCAGCAGCGACGCCCCCTGGACAGGGTCACAAGAGACCCAGTACTTC	CASSDAPWTGSQETQYF
TRBV6-6	TRBJ1-3	NA	NA	TGTGCCACCACCGAGGGGGTTGGAAACACCATATATTTT	CATTEGVGNTIYF
TRBV19	TRBJ1-5	NA	NA	TGTGCATCAAAGGGGGGGCTCTCCACCGCCCATAGCAATCAGCCCCAGCATTTT	CASKGGLSTAHSNQPQHF
TRBV10-3	TRBJ2-2	NA	NA	TGTGCCATCAGTGAGTCCGGGTACGGCACCGGGGAGCTGTTTTTT	CAISESGYGTGELFF
TRBV27	TRBJ2-7	NA	NA	TGTGCCAGCAGCCTACAGGGTCGATACTACGAGCAGTACTTC	CASSLQGRYYEQYF
TRBV19	TRBJ1-4	NA	NA	TGTGCCAGTAAGGCGGGCGGAGTAACTAATGAAAAACTGTTTTTT	CASKAGGVTNEKLFF
TRBV6-6	TRBJ1-1	TRBD1	NA	TGTGCCAGCAGTTACGGCGTTCGACAGGGGGGAACTTTCTTT	CASSYGVRQGGTFF
TRBV7-2	TRBJ1-1	NA	NA	TGTGCCAGCAGCTTAGAGCCGGTGAACACTGAAGCTTTCTTT	CASSLEPVNTEAFF
TRBV9	TRBJ2-7	TRBD1	NA	TGTGCCAGCAGCGGTGGTGGAACAGGGGGCTACGAGCAGTACTTC	CASSGGGTGGYEQYF
TRBV5-8	TRBJ1-2	NA	NA	TGTGCCAGCAACTCGGCCAGGGGTACGATCTTTGGCTACACCTTC	CASNSARGTIFGYTF
TRBV5-8	TRBJ1-2	NA	NA	TGTGCCAGCAGCTCAGACAGTAACTATGGCTACACCTTC	CASSSDSNYGYTF
TRBV27	TRBJ2-2	TRBD2	NA	TGTGCCAGCAGTTTTGGCGGGAGTGCCGGGGAGCTGTTTTTT	CASSFGGSAGELFF